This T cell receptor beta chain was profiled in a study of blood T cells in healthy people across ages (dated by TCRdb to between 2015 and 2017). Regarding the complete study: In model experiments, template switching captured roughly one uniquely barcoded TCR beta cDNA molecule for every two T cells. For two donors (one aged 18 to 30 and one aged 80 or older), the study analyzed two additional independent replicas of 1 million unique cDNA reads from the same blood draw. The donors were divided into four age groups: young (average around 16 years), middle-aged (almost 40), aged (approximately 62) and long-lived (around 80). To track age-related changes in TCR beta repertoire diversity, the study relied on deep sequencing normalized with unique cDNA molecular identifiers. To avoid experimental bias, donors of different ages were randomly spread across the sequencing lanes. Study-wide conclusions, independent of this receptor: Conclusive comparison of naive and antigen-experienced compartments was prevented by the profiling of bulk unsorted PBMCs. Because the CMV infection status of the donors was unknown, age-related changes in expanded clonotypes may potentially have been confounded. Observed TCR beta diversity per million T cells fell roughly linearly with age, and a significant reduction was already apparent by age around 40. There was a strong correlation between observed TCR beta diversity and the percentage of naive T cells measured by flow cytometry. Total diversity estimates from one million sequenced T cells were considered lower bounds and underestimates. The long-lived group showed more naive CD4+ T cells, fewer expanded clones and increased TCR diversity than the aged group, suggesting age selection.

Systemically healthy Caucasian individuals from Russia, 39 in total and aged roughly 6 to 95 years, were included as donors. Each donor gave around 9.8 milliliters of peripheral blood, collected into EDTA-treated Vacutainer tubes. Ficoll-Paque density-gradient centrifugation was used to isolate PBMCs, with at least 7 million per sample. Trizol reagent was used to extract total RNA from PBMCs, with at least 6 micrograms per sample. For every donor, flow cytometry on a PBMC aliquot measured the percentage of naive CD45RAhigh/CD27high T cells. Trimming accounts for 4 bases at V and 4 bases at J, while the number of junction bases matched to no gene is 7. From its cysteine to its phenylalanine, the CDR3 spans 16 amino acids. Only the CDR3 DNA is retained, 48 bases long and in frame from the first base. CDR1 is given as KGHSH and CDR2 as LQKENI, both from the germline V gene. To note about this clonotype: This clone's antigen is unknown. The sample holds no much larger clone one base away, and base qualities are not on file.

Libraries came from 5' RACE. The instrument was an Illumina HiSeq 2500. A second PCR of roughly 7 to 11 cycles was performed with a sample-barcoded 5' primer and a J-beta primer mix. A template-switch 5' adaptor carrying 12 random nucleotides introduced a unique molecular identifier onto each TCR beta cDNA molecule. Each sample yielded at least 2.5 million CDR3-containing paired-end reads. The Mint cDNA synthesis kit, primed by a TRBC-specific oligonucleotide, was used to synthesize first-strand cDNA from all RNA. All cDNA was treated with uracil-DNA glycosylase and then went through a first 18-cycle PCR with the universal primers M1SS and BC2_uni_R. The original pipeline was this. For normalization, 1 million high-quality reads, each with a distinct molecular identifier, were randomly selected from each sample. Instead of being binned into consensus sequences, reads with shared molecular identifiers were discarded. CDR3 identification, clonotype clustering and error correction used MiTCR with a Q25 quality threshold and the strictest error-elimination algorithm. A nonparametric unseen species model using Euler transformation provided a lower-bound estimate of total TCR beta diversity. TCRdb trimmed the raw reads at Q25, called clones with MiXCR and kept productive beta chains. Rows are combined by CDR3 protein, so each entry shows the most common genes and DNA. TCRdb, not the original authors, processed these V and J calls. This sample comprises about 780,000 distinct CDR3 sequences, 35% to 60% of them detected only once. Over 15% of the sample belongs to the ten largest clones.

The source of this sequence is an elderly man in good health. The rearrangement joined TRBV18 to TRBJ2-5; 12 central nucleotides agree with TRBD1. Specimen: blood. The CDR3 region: CASSLMGQGARETQYF. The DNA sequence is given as TGTGCCAGCTCACTCATGGGACAGGGGGCTCGAGAGACCCAGTACTTC.